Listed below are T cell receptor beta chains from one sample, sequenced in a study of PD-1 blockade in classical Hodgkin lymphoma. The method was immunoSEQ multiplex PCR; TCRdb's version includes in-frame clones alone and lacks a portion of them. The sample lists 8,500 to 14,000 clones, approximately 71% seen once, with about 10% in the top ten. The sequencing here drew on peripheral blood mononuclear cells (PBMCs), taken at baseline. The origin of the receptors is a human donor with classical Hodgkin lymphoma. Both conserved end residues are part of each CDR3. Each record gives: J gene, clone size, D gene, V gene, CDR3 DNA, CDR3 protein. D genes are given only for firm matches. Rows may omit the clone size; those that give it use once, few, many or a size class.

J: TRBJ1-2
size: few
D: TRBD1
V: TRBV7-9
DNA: TGTGCCAGCAGCTTCCAGGGGGGATATGGCTACACCTTC
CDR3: CASSFQGGYGYTF

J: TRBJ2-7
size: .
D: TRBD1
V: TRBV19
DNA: TGTGCCAGTAGCCGGGGGACAGGCCCCTACGAGCAGTACTTC
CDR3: CASSRGTGPYEQYF

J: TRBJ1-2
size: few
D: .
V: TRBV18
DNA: TGTGCCAGCTCACCACCGTCGGCAGGCACTTATGGCTACACCTTC
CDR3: CASSPPSAGTYGYTF

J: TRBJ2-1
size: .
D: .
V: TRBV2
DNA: TGTGCCAGCAGTGAAGCCTTGTCCTCTGGGGGGGAGCAGTTCTTC
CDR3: CASSEALSSGGEQFF

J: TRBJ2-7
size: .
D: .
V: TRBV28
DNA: TGTGCCAGCAAGGAACAGGGGAGGCACGAGCAGTACTTC
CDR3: CASKEQGRHEQYF

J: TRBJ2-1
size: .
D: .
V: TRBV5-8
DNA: TGTGCCAGCAGCTTGGCCGCGGGGAGATACAATGAGCAGTTCTTC
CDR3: CASSLAAGRYNEQFF

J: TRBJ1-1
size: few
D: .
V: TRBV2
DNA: TGTGCCAGCAGTGAAGCGCACCAAAATGAAGCTTTCTTT
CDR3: CASSEAHQNEAFF

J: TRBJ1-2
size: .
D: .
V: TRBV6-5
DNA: TGTGCCAGCAGTTACATCGCACGAAGGGGATATGGCTACACCTTC
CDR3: CASSYIARRGYGYTF

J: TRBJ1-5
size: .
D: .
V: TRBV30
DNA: TGTGCCTGGAGCCAGACAGTTTTCAATCAGCCCCAGCATTTT
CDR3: CAWSQTVFNQPQHF

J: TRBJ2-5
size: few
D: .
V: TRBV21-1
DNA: TGTGCCAGCAGCCTATCCCCCCCCGGGGTCCAAGAGACCCAGTACTTC
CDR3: CASSLSPPGVQETQYF

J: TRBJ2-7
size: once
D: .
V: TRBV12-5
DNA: TGTGCTCGTTGGACGGGAGATCGGTACGAGCAGTACTTC
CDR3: CARWTGDRYEQYF

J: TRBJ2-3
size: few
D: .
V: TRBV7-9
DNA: TGTGCCAGCAGCAGAAAGGGCGAAACAGATACGCAGTATTTT
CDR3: CASSRKGETDTQYF

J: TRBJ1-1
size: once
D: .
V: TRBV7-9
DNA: TGTGCCAGCAGCCCCATTGGTATCGTCGGCACTGAAGCTTTCTTT
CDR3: CASSPIGIVGTEAFF

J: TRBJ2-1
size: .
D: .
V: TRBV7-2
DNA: TGTGCCAGCAGCCTTAAGAGCTCCTACAATGAGCAGTTCTTC
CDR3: CASSLKSSYNEQFF

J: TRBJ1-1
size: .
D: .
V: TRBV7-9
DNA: TGTGCCAGCAGCTTAGCTCAGGGAGGCTTTGAAGCTTTCTTT
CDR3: CASSLAQGGFEAFF

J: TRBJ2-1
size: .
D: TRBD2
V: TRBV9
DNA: TGTGCCAGCAGCCCCTCAAAACTAGCGGGAGGAAGCAATGAGCAGTTCTTC
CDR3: CASSPSKLAGGSNEQFF

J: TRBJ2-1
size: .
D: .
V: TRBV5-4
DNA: TGTGCCAGCAGCTTGGGCGGAAGCTCCTACAATGAGCAGTTCTTC
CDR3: CASSLGGSSYNEQFF

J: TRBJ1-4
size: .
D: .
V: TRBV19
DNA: TGTGCCAGTAGTATTGGGCACACAGGAGCAACTAATGAAAAACTGTTTTTT
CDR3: CASSIGHTGATNEKLFF

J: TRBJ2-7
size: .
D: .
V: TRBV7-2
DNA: TGTGCCAGCAGCTTAGTCGCGGGAAACTACGAGCAGTACTTC
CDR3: CASSLVAGNYEQYF

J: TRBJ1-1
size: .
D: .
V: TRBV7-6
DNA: TGTGCCAGCAGCTCAGAGATGAACACTGAAGCTTTCTTT
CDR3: CASSSEMNTEAFF

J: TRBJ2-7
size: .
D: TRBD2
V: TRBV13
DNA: TGTGCCAGCAGCTTAGGCGGCGGGGGGCCCTTGTACGAGCAGTACTTC
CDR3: CASSLGGGGPLYEQYF

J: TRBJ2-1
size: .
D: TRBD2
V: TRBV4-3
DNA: TGCGCCAGCAGCCAAAAACTAGCGGGAGGGTCTGAGCAGTTCTTC
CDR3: CASSQKLAGGSEQFF